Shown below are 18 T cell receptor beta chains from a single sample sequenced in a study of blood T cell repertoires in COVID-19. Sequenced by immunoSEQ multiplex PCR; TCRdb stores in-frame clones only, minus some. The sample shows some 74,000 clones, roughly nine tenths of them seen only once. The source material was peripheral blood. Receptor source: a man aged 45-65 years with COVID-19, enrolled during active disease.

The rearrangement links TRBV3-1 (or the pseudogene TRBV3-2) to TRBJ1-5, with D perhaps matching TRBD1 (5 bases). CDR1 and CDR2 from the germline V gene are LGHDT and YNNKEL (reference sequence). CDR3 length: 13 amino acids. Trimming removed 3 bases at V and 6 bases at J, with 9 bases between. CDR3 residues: CASSQMGGQPQHF. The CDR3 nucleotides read TGTGCCAGCAGCCAGATGGGGGGTCAGCCCCAGCATTTT.

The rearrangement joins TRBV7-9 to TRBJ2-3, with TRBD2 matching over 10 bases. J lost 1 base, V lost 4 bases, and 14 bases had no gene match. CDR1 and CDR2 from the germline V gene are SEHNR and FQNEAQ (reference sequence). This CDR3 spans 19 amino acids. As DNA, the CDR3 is TGTGCCAGCAGCTCGACATTACAAGGACTAGCGGCCGGCACAGATACGCAGTATTTT. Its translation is CASSSTLQGLAAGTDTQYF.

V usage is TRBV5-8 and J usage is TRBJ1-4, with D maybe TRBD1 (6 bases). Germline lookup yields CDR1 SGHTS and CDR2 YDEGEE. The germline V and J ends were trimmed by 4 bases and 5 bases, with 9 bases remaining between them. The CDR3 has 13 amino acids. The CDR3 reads CASSRGYNEKLFF. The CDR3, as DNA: TGTGCCAGCAGCAGGGGGTACAATGAAAAACTGTTTTTT.

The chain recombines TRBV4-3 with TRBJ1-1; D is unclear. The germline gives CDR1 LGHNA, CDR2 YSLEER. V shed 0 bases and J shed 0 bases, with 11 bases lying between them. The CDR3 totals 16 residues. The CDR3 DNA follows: TGCGCCAGCAGCCAAGATCTTGGCAGGTTGAACACTGAAGCTTTCTTT. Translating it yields CASSQDLGRLNTEAFF.

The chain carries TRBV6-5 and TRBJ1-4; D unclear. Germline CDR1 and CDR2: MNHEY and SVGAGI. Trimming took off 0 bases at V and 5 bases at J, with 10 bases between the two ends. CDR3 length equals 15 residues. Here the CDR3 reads CASSYSFALNEKLFF. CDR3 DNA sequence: TGTGCCAGCAGTTACTCTTTCGCACTGAATGAAAAACTGTTTTTT.

Written as DNA, the CDR3 is TGTGCCTGGAGTGTGAGGGAATCTTACACCTTC. As protein: CAWSVRESYTF. The J gene is TRBJ1-2, the V gene TRBV30; D unclear. The CDR3 extends over 11 amino acids. Germline V gene data show CDR1 as GTSNPN and CDR2 as SVGIG (reference sequence). The V and J ends lost 0 bases and 11 bases respectively, with 10 bases between them. The full variable domain, completed using reference TRBV30 and TRBJ1-2, is SQTIHQWPATLVQPVGSPLSLECTVEGTSNPNLYWYRQAAGRGLQLLFYSVGIGQISSEVPQNLSASRPQDRQFILSSKKLLLSDSGFYLCAWSVRESYTFGSGTRLTVV.

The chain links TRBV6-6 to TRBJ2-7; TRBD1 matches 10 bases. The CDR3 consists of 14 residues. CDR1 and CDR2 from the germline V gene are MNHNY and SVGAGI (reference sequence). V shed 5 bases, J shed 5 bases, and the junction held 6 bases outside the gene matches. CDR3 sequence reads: CASSQDRGRNEQYV. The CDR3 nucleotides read TGTGCCAGCAGTCAAGACAGGGGGCGGAACGAGCAGTACGTC.

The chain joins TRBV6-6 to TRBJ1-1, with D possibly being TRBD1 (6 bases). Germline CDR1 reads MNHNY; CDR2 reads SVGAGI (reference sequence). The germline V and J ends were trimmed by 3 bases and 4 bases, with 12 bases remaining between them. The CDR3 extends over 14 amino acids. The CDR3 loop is CASSYQQGITEAFF. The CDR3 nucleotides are TGTGCCAGCAGTTATCAACAGGGTATCACTGAAGCTTTCTTT.

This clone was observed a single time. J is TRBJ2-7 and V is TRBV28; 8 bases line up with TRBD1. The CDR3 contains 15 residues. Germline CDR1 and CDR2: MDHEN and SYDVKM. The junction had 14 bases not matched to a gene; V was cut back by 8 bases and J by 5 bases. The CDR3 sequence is CASLSGQGSSDEQYF. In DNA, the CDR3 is TGTGCCAGCCTTTCCGGACAGGGATCTTCGGACGAGCAGTACTTC.

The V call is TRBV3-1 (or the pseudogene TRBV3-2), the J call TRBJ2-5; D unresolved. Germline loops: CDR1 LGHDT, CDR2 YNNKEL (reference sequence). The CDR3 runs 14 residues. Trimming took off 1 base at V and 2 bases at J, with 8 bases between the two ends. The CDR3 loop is CASSQGLVQETQYF. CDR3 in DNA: TGTGCCAGCAGCCAAGGTCTAGTTCAAGAGACCCAGTACTTC.

The CDR3 protein is CASSKGDSPGLAGVGGETQYF. CDR3 sequence (DNA): TGTGCCAGCAGCAAAGGGGATTCTCCGGGACTAGCGGGAGTAGGGGGAGAGACCCAGTACTTC. This chain connects TRBV21-1 to TRBJ2-5; the table's D call, TRBD2, was not checked against the DNA. TRBV21-1 is tagged as a pseudogene. The CDR3 loop spans 21 amino acids.

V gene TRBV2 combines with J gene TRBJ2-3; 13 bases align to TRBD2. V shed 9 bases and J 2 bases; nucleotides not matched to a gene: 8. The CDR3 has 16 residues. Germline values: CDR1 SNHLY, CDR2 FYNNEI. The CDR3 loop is CASGGTSGNNTDTQYF. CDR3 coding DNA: TGTGCCAGTGGGGGGACTAGCGGGAATAACACAGATACGCAGTATTTT.

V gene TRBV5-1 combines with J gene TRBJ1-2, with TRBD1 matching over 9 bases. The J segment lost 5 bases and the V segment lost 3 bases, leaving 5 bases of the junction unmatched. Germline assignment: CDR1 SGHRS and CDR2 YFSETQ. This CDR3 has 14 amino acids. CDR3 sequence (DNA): TGCGCCAGCAGCTGGGAGGGACAGGGTTATGGCTACACCTTC. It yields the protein CASSWEGQGYGYTF.

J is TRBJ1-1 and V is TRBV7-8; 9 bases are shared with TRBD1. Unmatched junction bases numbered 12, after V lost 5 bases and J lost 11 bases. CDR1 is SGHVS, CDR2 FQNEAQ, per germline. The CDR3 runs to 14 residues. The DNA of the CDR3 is TGTGCCAGCAGCCCGGGACAGGGATGGGCCCAGGCTTTCTTT. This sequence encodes CASSPGQGWAQAFF. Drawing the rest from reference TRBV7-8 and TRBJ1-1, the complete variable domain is GAGVSQSPRYKVAKRGQDVALRCDPISGHVSLFWYQQALGQGPEFLTYFQNEAQLDKSGLPSDRFFAERPEGSVSTLKIQRTQQEDSAVYLCASSPGQGWAQAFFGQGTRLTVV.

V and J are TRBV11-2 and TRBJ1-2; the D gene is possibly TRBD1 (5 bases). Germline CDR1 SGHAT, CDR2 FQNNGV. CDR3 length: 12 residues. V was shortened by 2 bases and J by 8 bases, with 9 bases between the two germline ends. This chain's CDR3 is CASSLTGSGYTF. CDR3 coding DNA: TGTGCCAGCAGCTTAACAGGTAGCGGCTACACCTTC.

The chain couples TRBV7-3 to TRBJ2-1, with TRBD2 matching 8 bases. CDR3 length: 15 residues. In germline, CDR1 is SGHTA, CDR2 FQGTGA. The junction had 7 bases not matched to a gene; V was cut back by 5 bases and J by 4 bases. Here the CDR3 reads CASSTRLAIYNEQFF. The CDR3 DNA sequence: TGTGCCAGCAGCACCCGACTAGCGATTTACAATGAGCAGTTCTTC.

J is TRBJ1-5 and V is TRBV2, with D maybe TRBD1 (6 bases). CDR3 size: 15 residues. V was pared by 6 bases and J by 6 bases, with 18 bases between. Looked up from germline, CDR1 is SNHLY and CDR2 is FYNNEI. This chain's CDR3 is CASSPIGGGRQPQHF. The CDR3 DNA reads TGTGCCAGCAGCCCGATTGGGGGGGGGCGTCAGCCCCAGCATTTT.

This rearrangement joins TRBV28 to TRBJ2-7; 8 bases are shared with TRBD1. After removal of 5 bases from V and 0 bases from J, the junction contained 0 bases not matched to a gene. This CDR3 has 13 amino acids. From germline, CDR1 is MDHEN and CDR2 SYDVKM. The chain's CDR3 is CASSTGGSYEQYF. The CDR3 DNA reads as TGTGCCAGCAGTACAGGGGGCTCCTACGAGCAGTACTTC.